This T cell receptor (beta chain) was retrieved from a study of cytomegalovirus exposure and HLA in healthy donors. About the research overall: Researchers previously reported finding about 110 million unique TCR beta sequences from roughly 170 million T cells. General study points: The authors later linked a missense DCLRE1C variant to TCR beta V- and J-gene trimming.

V lost 0 bases and J 2 bases, leaving 8 bases between the germline ends. CDR3 size: 14 residues. Germline V gene lookup returns CDR1 GTSNPN and CDR2 SVGIG (reference sequence). PCR used 60 Vbeta primers and 13 Jbeta primers. TCRdb's table, derived via immunoSEQ multiplex PCR, lists solely in-frame clones and lacks some. The profile shows about 170,000 clones, roughly 80% of them singletons. Of note for this clone: Antigen: not known.

Sequenced sample: PBMCs. This TCR came from a woman between 18 and 29 years old in good health and CMV-seronegative. The V gene is TRBV30, the J gene TRBJ1-3; D gene unclear. CDR3 loop: CAWSVSGTGNTIYF. CDR3 coding DNA: TGTGCCTGGAGTGTATCCGGGACTGGAAACACCATATATTTT.